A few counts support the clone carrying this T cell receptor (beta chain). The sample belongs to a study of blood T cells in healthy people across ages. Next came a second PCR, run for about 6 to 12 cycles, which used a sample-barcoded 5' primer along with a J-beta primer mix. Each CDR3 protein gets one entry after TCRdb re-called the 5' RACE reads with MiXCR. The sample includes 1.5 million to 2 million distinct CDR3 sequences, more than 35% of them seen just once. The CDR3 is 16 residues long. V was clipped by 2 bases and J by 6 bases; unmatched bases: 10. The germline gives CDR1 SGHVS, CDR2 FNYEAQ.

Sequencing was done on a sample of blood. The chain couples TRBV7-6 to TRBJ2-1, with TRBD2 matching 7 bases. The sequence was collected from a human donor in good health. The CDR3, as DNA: TGTGCCAGCAGCTTATTTGGCGGGGAGGGTCTCAATGAGCAGTTCTTC. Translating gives CASSLFGGEGLNEQFF.